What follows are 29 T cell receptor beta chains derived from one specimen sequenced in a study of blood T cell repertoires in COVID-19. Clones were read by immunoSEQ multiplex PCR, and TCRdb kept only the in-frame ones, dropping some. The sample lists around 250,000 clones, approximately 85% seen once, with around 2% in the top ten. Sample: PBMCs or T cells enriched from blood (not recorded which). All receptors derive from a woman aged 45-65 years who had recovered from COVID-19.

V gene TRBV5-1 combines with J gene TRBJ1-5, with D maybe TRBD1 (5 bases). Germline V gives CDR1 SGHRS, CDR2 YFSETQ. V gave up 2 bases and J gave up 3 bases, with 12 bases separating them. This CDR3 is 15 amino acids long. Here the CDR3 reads CASSLTGTNNQPQHF. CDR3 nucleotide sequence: TGCGCCAGCAGCTTAACAGGCACCAACAATCAGCCCCAGCATTTT.

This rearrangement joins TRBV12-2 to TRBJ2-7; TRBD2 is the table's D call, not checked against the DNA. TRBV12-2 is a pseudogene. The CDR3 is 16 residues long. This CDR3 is CASRLTGGPKFYEQYF. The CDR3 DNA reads TGTGCAAGTCGCTTAACGGGAGGACCTAAATTCTACGAGCAGTACTTC.

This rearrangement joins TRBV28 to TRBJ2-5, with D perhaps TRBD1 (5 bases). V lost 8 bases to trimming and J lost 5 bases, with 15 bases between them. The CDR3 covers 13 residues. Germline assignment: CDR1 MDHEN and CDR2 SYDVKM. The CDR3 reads CASSGFNGETQYF. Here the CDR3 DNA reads TGTGCCAGCTCAGGGTTTAATGGGGAGACCCAGTACTTC.

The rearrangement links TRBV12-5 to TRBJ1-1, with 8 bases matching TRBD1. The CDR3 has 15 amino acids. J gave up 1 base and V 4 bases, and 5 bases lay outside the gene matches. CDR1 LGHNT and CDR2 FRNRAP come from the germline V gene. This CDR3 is CASGSLTGGNTEAFF. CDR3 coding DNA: TGTGCTAGTGGTTCCCTCACAGGGGGGAACACTGAAGCTTTCTTT.

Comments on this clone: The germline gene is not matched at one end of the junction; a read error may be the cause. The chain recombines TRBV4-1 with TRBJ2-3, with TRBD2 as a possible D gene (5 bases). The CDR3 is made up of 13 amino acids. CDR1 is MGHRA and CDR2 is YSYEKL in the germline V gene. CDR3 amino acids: CASSQDPPGTRYF. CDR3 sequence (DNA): TGCGCCAGCAGCCAAGATCCTCCGGGAACGCGGTATTTT.

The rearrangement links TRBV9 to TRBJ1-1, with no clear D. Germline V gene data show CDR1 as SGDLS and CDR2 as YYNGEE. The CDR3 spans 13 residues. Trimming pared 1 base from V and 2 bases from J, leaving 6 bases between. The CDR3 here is CASSVSVNTEAFF. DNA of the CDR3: TGTGCCAGCAGCGTATCGGTTAACACTGAAGCTTTCTTT.

The CDR3 bases are TGTGCCAGCAGCCGCGGACTAGCTGGCGGGGAGCTGTTTTTT. Protein sequence: CASSRGLAGGELFF. This chain uses TRBV5-6 with TRBJ2-2, with 8 bases identical to TRBD2. The CDR3 is made up of 14 amino acids. V shed 4 bases, J shed 7 bases, and the junction held 6 bases outside the gene matches. The germline V gene has CDR1 SGHDT and CDR2 YYEEEE.

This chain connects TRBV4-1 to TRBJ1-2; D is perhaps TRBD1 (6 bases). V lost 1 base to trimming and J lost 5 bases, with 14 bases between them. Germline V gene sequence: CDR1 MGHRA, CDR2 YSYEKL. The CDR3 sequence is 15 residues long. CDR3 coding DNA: TGCGCCAGCAGCCAAGTGGCGGGGGCAGGATATGGCTACACCTTC. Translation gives CASSQVAGAGYGYTF.

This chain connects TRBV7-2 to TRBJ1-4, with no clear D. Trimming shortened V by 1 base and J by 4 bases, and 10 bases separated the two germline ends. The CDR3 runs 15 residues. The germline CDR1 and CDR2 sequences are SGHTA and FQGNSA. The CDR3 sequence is CASSLGSGVNEKLFF. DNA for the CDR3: TGTGCCAGCAGCTTAGGTTCTGGAGTTAATGAAAAACTGTTTTTT. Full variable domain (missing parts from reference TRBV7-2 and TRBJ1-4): GAGVSQSPSNKVTEKGKDVELRCDPISGHTALYWYRQSLGQGLEFLIYFQGNSAPDKSGLPSDRFSAERTGGSVSTLTIQRTQQEDSAVYLCASSLGSGVNEKLFFGSGTQLSVL.

CDR3 in amino acids: CATSVRGLATDTQYF. Written as DNA, the CDR3 is TGTGCCACCAGTGTTCGTGGACTTGCCACAGATACGCAGTATTTT. This rearrangement joins TRBV24-1 to TRBJ2-3; TRBD2 is a possible D gene (5 bases). Germline V CDR1 and CDR2: KGHDR, SFDVKD. CDR3 length: 15 residues. Trimming stripped 5 bases from V and 2 bases from J, with 13 bases between.

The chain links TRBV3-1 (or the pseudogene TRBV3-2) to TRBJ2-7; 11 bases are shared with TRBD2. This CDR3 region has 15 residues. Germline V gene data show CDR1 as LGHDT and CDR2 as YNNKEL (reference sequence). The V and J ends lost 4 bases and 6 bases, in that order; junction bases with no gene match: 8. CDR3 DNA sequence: TGTGCCAGCAGCCCTACTAGCGGGAGTATAGGCGAGCAGTACTTC. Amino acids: CASSPTSGSIGEQYF.

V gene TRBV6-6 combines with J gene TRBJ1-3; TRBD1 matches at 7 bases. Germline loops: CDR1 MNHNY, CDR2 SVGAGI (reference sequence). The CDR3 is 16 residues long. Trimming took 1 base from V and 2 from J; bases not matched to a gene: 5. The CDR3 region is CASSYWGTAAGNTIYF. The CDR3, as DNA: TGTGCCAGCAGTTACTGGGGGACAGCGGCTGGAAACACCATATATTTT.

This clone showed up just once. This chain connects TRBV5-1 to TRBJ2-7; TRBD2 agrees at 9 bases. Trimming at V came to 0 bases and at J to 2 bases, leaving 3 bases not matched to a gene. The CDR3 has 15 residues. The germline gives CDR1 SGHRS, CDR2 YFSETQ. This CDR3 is CASSLGLAVAYEQYF. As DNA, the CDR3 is TGCGCCAGCAGCTTGGGACTAGCGGTAGCCTACGAGCAGTACTTC.

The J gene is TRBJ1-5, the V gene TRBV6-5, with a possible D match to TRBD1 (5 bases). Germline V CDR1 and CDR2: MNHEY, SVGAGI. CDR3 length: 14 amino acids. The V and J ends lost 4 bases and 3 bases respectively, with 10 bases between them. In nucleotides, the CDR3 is TGTGCCAGCAGTTCCGGGGGGTTCAATCAGCCCCAGCATTTT. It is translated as CASSSGGFNQPQHF.

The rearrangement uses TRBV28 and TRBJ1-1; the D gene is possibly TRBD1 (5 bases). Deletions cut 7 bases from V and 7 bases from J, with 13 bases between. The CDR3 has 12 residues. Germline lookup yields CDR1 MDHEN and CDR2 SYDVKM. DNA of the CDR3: TGTGCCAGCACCCCCGGGGGGGGTGAAGCTTTCTTT. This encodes CASTPGGGEAFF.

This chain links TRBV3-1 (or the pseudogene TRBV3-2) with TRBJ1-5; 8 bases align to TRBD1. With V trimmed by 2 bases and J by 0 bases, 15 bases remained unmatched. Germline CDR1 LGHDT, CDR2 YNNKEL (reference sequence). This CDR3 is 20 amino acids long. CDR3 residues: CASSQKPAGTGQYSNQPQHF. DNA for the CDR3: TGTGCCAGCAGCCAAAAGCCCGCCGGGACAGGACAATATAGCAATCAGCCCCAGCATTTT.

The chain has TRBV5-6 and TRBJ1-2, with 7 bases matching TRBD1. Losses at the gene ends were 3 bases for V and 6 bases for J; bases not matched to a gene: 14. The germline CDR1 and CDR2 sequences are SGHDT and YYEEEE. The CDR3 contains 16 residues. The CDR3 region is CASSSKQGFKVHGYTF. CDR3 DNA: TGTGCCAGCAGCTCGAAACAGGGGTTTAAGGTTCATGGCTACACCTTC. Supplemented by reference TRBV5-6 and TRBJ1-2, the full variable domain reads DAGVTQSPTHLIKTRGQQVTLRCSPKSGHDTVSWYQQALGQGPQFIFQYYEEEERQRGNFPDRFSGHQFPNYSSELNVNALLLGDSALYLCASSSKQGFKVHGYTFGSGTRLTVV.

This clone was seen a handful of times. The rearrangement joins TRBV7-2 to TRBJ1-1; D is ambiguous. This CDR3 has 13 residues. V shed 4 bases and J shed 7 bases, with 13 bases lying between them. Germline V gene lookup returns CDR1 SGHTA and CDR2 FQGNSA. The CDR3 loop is CASSSQSAGEAFF. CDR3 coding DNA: TGTGCCAGCAGCTCCCAATCCGCGGGTGAAGCTTTCTTT.

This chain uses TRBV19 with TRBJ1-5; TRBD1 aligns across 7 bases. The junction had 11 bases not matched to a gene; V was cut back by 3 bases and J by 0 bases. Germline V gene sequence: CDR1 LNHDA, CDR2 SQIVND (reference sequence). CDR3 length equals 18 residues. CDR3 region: CASSMRDSVLYSNQPQHF. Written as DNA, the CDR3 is TGTGCCAGTAGTATGAGGGACAGCGTATTGTATAGCAATCAGCCCCAGCATTTT.

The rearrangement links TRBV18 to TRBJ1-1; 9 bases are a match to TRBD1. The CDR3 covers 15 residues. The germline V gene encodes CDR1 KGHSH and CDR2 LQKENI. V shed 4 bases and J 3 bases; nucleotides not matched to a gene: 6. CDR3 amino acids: CASSRTGGLDTEAFF. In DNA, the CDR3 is TGTGCCAGCTCACGCACAGGGGGCTTAGACACTGAAGCTTTCTTT.

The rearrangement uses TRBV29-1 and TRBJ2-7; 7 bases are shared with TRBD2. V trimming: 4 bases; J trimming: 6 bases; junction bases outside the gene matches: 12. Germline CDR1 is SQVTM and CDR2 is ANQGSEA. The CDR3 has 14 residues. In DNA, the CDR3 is TGCAGCGTTGTGGTGGGGACTACTTTTACCGAGCAGTACTTC. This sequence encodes CSVVVGTTFTEQYF.

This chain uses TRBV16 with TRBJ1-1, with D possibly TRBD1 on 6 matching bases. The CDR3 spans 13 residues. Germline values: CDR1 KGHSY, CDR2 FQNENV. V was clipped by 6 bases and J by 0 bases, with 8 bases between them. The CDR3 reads CASSGQMNTEAFF. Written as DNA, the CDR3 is TGTGCCAGCAGTGGACAGATGAACACTGAAGCTTTCTTT.

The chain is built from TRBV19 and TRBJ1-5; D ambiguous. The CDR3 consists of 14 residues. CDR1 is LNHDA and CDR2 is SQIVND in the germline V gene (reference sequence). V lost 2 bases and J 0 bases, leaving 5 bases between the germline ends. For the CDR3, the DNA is TGTGCCAGTAGTATACAGGTTAGCAATCAGCCCCAGCATTTT. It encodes CASSIQVSNQPQHF.

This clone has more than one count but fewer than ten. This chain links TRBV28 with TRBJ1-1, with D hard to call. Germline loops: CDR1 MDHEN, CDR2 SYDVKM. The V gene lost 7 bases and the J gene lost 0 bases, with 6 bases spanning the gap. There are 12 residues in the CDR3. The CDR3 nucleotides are TGTGCCAGCATCTCCGTGAACACTGAAGCTTTCTTT. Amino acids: CASISVNTEAFF. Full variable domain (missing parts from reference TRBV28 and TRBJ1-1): DVKVTQSSRYLVKRTGEKVFLECVQDMDHENMFWYRQDPGLGLRLIYFSYDVKMKEKGDIPEGYSVSREKKERFSLILESASTNQTSMYLCASISVNTEAFFGQGTRLTVV.

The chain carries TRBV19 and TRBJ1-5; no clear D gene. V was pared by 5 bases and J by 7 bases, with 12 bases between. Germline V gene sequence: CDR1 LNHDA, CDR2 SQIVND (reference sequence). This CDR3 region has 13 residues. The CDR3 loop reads CASSGGEGQPQHF. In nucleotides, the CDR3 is TGTGCCAGTAGTGGTGGGGAGGGACAGCCCCAGCATTTT.

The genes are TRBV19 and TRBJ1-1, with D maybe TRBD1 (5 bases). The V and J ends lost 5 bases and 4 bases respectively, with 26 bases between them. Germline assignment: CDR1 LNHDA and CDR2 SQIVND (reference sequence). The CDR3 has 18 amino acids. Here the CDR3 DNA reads TGTGCCAGTAGTGCATCAGGGCGCAATCTCGGTCTTGCCACTGAAGCTTTCTTT. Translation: CASSASGRNLGLATEAFF.

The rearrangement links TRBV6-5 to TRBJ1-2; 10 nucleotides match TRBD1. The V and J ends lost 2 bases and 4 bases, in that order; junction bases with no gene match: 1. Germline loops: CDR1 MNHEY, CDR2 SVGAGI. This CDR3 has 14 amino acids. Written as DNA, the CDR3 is TGTGCCAGCAGTTACCGGGACAGGGGCTATGGCTACACCTTC. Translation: CASSYRDRGYGYTF.

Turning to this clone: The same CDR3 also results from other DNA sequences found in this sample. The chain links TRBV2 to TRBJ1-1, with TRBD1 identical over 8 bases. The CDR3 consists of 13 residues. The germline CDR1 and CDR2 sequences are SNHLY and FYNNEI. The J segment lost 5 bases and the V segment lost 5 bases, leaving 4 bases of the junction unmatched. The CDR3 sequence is CASSLTGGTEAFF. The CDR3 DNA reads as TGTGCCAGCAGTCTTACAGGGGGGACTGAAGCTTTCTTT.

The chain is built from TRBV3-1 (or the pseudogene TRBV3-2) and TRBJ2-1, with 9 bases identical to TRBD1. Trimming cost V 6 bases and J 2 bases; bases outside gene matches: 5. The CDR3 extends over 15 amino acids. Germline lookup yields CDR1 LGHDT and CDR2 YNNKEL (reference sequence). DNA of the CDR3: TGTGCCAGCAGACGTACAGGGGGCGCCTACAATGAGCAGTTCTTC. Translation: CASRRTGGAYNEQFF.